The TCR beta chain described here comes from a study of CD8+ T cells in alopecia areata. In the study overall: Among treated patients, oral tofacitinib was administered at 5 to 10 mg twice daily. Study-level points and caveats: Researchers reported that TCR sharing among patients proved less clear than in mice, possibly HLA-linked.

RNA was isolated and reverse transcribed to cDNA, the sequencing template. The method was immunoSEQ multiplex PCR; TCRdb's version includes in-frame clones alone and lacks a portion of them. The sample comprises about 160,000 clones, around 47% of which are singletons, and approximately 6.8% rests with the top ten. Trimming took 4 bases from V and 5 from J; bases not matched to a gene: 7. Germline CDR1 and CDR2: SQVTM and ANQGSEA. CDR3 length: 15 amino acids. This clone was counted between two and nine times. Its antigen is still unknown. The J gene is TRBJ2-1, the V gene TRBV29-1; TRBD2 agrees at 11 bases. The sequencing sample was made of CD4+ T cells sorted from blood. This sequence was found in a human donor with alopecia areata. The CDR3 reads CSVGQTSGADNEQFF. In DNA form, the CDR3 reads TGCAGCGTTGGCCAGACTAGCGGGGCTGACAATGAGCAGTTCTTC.